Listed here is a single TCR beta chain. The antigen is unknown. The CDR3 has 15 residues. V lost 10 bases and J 1 base, leaving 19 bases between the germline ends. In TCRdb, the 5' RACE reads were re-called with MiXCR into one record per CDR3 protein. Here the sample spans roughly 310,000 distinct CDR3 sequences, 15% being singletons. The sample comes from a study of T-cell memory formation after mild COVID-19. Study information: The study found TCR clusters largely donor specific. Study-wide findings and caveats: Memory from before infection featured some responding clones, which suggests cross-reactive memory joined. From day 15 to 85, contracting clones were balanced between CD4 and CD8, whereas later expanders leaned toward CD4+.

V and J are TRBV12-3 or TRBV12-4 and TRBJ1-2; no clear D. The receptor's source is a man aged 18-30 years who had mild COVID-19 (a few samples of this study predate the infection). Cell type and time point are not known. Specimen: PBMCs or a T cell subset sorted from them (not recorded which). CDR3: CATPMGPEVNYGYTF. The CDR3 DNA follows: TGTGCCACCCCAATGGGTCCCGAGGTTAACTATGGCTACACCTTC.